This T cell receptor (beta chain) was sequenced in a study of blood T cell dynamics during melanoma immunotherapy. Produced via immunoSEQ multiplex PCR; TCRdb's table is partial and in-frame only. Among some 10,000 clones, over 70% were seen once, and the ten largest hold 6.9%. Indicated time point: week 3, after first cycle of checkpoint inhibitor. Germline V lookup: CDR1 MGHDK, CDR2 SYGVNS. The CDR3 consists of 16 residues. V lost 2 bases, J lost 9 bases, and 10 bases stayed unmatched. This TCR came from a human donor with melanoma. This rearrangement joins TRBV25-1 to TRBJ2-5; 12 positions agree with TRBD2. The sequencing here drew on blood, taken from a patient treated with checkpoint blockade. The DNA for the CDR3 is TGTGCCAGCAGTGAAGAATCTAGCGGGGGGGCGAAAGCCCAGTACTTC. It is translated as CASSEESSGGAKAQYF.